These T cell receptor beta chains were read from a single sample in a study of read filtering for tumor transcriptome and immune sequencing. Using its own MiXCR run on the reads, TCRdb lists one record per CDR3 protein. The profile shows 50,000 to 65,000 distinct CDR3 sequences, about a fifth of them singletons. Sequencing input: a population of CD138-negative cells sorted from bone marrow. The source of these receptors is a donor over 35 with multiple myeloma. Each CDR3 is given with its conserved first and last residue. The order of the fields is V gene, D gene, J gene, CDR3 length, clone size, CDR3 DNA, CDR3 protein. The D gene is left open where the match is weak. Not every row has a clone size; where given, it reads once, few, many or a size class.

v_gene: TRBV5-1
d_gene: TRBD2
j_gene: TRBJ2-3
len: 16
abundance: few
CDR3nt: TGCGCCAGCAGCCAGAATAGCGGGGTTGGTACAGATACGCAGTATTTT
CDR3aa: CASSQNSGVGTDTQYF

v_gene: TRBV6-1
d_gene: .
j_gene: TRBJ2-3
len: 13
abundance: many
CDR3nt: TGTGCCATTGGGAGACAGAGCACAGATACGCAGTATTTT
CDR3aa: CAIGRQSTDTQYF

v_gene: TRBV28
d_gene: .
j_gene: TRBJ2-3
len: 12
abundance: .
CDR3nt: TGTGCCAGCAGTTCGAGTTTGGATACGCAGTATTTT
CDR3aa: CASSSSLDTQYF

v_gene: TRBV3-1
d_gene: TRBD2
j_gene: TRBJ2-7
len: 16
abundance: many
CDR3nt: TGTGCCAGCAGCCCGGAGGGACTAGCGGGGGCCTACGAGCAGTACTTC
CDR3aa: CASSPEGLAGAYEQYF

v_gene: TRBV19
d_gene: TRBD1
j_gene: TRBJ1-4
len: 15
abundance: few
CDR3nt: TGTGCCAGTAGTATGGGACAGGCGAAAAATGAAAAACTGTTTTTT
CDR3aa: CASSMGQAKNEKLFF

v_gene: TRBV20-1
d_gene: .
j_gene: TRBJ2-5
len: 12
abundance: once
CDR3nt: TGCAGTGCTAAGCGGAACCGAGAGACCAAGTACTTC
CDR3aa: CSAKRNRETKYF

v_gene: TRBV24-1
d_gene: TRBD1
j_gene: TRBJ2-7
len: 16
abundance: many
CDR3nt: TGTGCCACCAGTGATGGGACCTACAGGGGAATCTACGAGCAGTACTTC
CDR3aa: CATSDGTYRGIYEQYF

v_gene: TRBV7-2
d_gene: TRBD1
j_gene: TRBJ2-1
len: 16
abundance: many
CDR3nt: TGTGCCAGCAGCTTAGTTTGGGACAGGTCTTACAATGAGCAGTTCTTC
CDR3aa: CASSLVWDRSYNEQFF

v_gene: TRBV5-4
d_gene: TRBD2
j_gene: TRBJ2-5
len: 17
abundance: .
CDR3nt: TGTGCCAGCAGCTGGAAGACTAGCGGGGTCCTTCGAGAGACCCAGTACTTT
CDR3aa: CASSWKTSGVLRETQYF

v_gene: TRBV28
d_gene: .
j_gene: TRBJ1-5
len: 14
abundance: .
CDR3nt: TGTGCCAGCATGTTGTGGGCGGGTAATCAGCCCCAGCATTTT
CDR3aa: CASMLWAGNQPQHF

v_gene: TRBV2
d_gene: .
j_gene: TRBJ2-1
len: 16
abundance: many
CDR3nt: TGTGCCAGCAGTCCCAGAACTCCTTTGGGGTACAATGAGCAGTTCTTC
CDR3aa: CASSPRTPLGYNEQFF

v_gene: TRBV6-2/TRBV6-3
d_gene: .
j_gene: TRBJ2-7
len: 19
abundance: many
CDR3nt: TGTGCCAGCAACCATTTACAGGGCGTCGGCGGGAAGGTGGCCTACGAGCAGTACTTC
CDR3aa: CASNHLQGVGGKVAYEQYF

v_gene: TRBV29-1
d_gene: .
j_gene: TRBJ2-6
len: 12
abundance: many
CDR3nt: TGCAGCGTTTTATCTGGGGCCAACGTCCTGACTTTC
CDR3aa: CSVLSGANVLTF

v_gene: TRBV5-4
d_gene: TRBD2
j_gene: TRBJ2-3
len: 15
abundance: few
CDR3nt: TGTGCCAGCAGCTTGGGACTAGCGAGAACAGATACGCAGTATTTT
CDR3aa: CASSLGLARTDTQYF

v_gene: TRBV20-1
d_gene: .
j_gene: TRBJ2-7
len: 15
abundance: .
CDR3nt: TGCAGTGCTAGAGATCTAACGAGTGGGGATCTCGAGCAGTACTTC
CDR3aa: CSARDLTSGDLEQYF

v_gene: TRBV29-1
d_gene: TRBD1
j_gene: TRBJ1-1
len: 13
abundance: many
CDR3nt: TGCAGCGTTGAGGGACAGCCGAACACTGAAGCTTTCTTT
CDR3aa: CSVEGQPNTEAFF

v_gene: TRBV25-1
d_gene: .
j_gene: TRBJ2-5
len: 14
abundance: many
CDR3nt: TGTGCCACCCGGGGGGCGGCCCTGGGAGAGACCCAGTACTTC
CDR3aa: CATRGAALGETQYF

v_gene: TRBV29-1
d_gene: TRBD1
j_gene: TRBJ2-7
len: 12
abundance: many
CDR3nt: TGCAGCGGCGGACAGGGGGGGGGTGAGCAGTACTTC
CDR3aa: CSGGQGGGEQYF

v_gene: TRBV19
d_gene: TRBD2
j_gene: TRBJ2-2
len: 15
abundance: many
CDR3nt: TGTGCCAGTTCCGTCACTAGCGGTAACACCGGGGAGCTGTTTTTT
CDR3aa: CASSVTSGNTGELFF

v_gene: TRBV7-2
d_gene: .
j_gene: TRBJ2-5
len: 12
abundance: many
CDR3nt: TGTGCCAGCAGCTTTGGGCGAGAGACCCAGTACTTC
CDR3aa: CASSFGRETQYF

v_gene: TRBV5-1
d_gene: TRBD2
j_gene: TRBJ2-3
len: 14
abundance: many
CDR3nt: TGCGCCAGCAGCTTATCTAGCGGGGGCCCTTCTCTGTATTTT
CDR3aa: CASSLSSGGPSLYF

v_gene: TRBV11-3
d_gene: .
j_gene: TRBJ2-1
len: 15
abundance: medium-sized
CDR3nt: TGTGCCAGCAGCCTCTTCAGGGGCCTTGAGAATGAGCAGTTCTTC
CDR3aa: CASSLFRGLENEQFF

v_gene: TRBV28
d_gene: .
j_gene: TRBJ2-7
len: 16
abundance: many
CDR3nt: TGTGCCAGCAGTTTTTCGGGGGCTGGTGCGCAGGACGAGCAGTACTTC
CDR3aa: CASSFSGAGAQDEQYF

v_gene: TRBV9
d_gene: TRBD1
j_gene: TRBJ2-1
len: 15
abundance: medium-sized
CDR3nt: TGTGCCAGCAGCCCCCGGGACAGGGTTTACAATGAGCAGTTCTTC
CDR3aa: CASSPRDRVYNEQFF

v_gene: TRBV29-1
d_gene: TRBD2
j_gene: TRBJ2-1
len: 15
abundance: many
CDR3nt: TGCAGCGTTACTAGCGGGAGTCTCGCCTACAATGAGCAGTTCTTC
CDR3aa: CSVTSGSLAYNEQFF

v_gene: TRBV7-9
d_gene: .
j_gene: TRBJ2-1
len: 15
abundance: once
CDR3nt: TGTGCCAGCAGCATAGTAGGTGGGGGTTCCAATGAGCAGTTCTTC
CDR3aa: CASSIVGGGSNEQFF

v_gene: TRBV2
d_gene: TRBD1
j_gene: TRBJ2-3
len: 15
abundance: many
CDR3nt: TGTGCCAGCCTTCGGGTGGGACAGGGGACAGATACGCAGTATTTT
CDR3aa: CASLRVGQGTDTQYF

v_gene: TRBV12-3/TRBV12-4
d_gene: .
j_gene: TRBJ1-5
len: 15
abundance: many
CDR3nt: TGTGCCAGCAGCCGAGGGGGGGGGAGCGATCAGCCCCAGCATTTT
CDR3aa: CASSRGGGSDQPQHF

v_gene: TRBV18
d_gene: .
j_gene: TRBJ1-1
len: 15
abundance: .
CDR3nt: TGTGCCAGCTCACCAACTGGGCAGGGTGGCACTGAAGCTTTCTTT
CDR3aa: CASSPTGQGGTEAFF

v_gene: TRBV11-3
d_gene: .
j_gene: TRBJ1-1
len: 14
abundance: many
CDR3nt: TGTGCCAGCTCCCTCGTGGGGCCACCGTTCGGAGCTTTCTTT
CDR3aa: CASSLVGPPFGAFF

v_gene: TRBV10-3
d_gene: TRBD1
j_gene: TRBJ1-5
len: 19
abundance: many
CDR3nt: TGTGCCATCAGTGAGTCAAGGGGGCAGGCGTCGGGTAGCAATCAGCCCCAGCATTTT
CDR3aa: CAISESRGQASGSNQPQHF

v_gene: TRBV7-2
d_gene: .
j_gene: TRBJ1-3
len: 14
abundance: few
CDR3nt: TGTGCCAGCAGCTTAATTTCCAGGGTAAACACCATATATTTT
CDR3aa: CASSLISRVNTIYF

v_gene: TRBV29-1
d_gene: .
j_gene: TRBJ1-5
len: 16
abundance: many
CDR3nt: TGCAGCGTTGTATTTCAAGGGTCGGGACGCAATCAGCCCCAGCATTTT
CDR3aa: CSVVFQGSGRNQPQHF

v_gene: TRBV11-3
d_gene: .
j_gene: TRBJ1-3
len: 14
abundance: .
CDR3nt: TGTGCCAGCAGCCCGGGACTTTCAGGAAACACCATATATTTT
CDR3aa: CASSPGLSGNTIYF

v_gene: TRBV10-3
d_gene: .
j_gene: TRBJ2-7
len: 14
abundance: many
CDR3nt: TGTGCCGTAACTCGGGGGGCAGGGGTCTACGAGCAGTACTTC
CDR3aa: CAVTRGAGVYEQYF

v_gene: TRBV12-3/TRBV12-4
d_gene: TRBD1
j_gene: TRBJ2-1
len: 18
abundance: few
CDR3nt: TGTGCCAGCAGATCCCTGACTTACAGGGGCCGCGCGTACAATGAGCAGTTCTTC
CDR3aa: CASRSLTYRGRAYNEQFF

v_gene: TRBV6-5
d_gene: TRBD2
j_gene: TRBJ2-7
len: 14
abundance: many
CDR3nt: TGTGCCAGCAGTCCTAGCGGGGGGTCCTACGAGCAGTACTTC
CDR3aa: CASSPSGGSYEQYF

v_gene: TRBV5-1
d_gene: .
j_gene: TRBJ2-2
len: 12
abundance: .
CDR3nt: TGCGCCAGCAGGGGTCTCACCGGGGAGCTGTTTTTT
CDR3aa: CASRGLTGELFF

v_gene: TRBV11-2
d_gene: .
j_gene: TRBJ2-2
len: 17
abundance: .
CDR3nt: TGTGCCAGCAGCTATCATAACGGGTACGAAAAAACCGGGGAGCTGTTTTTT
CDR3aa: CASSYHNGYEKTGELFF

v_gene: TRBV7-9
d_gene: TRBD1
j_gene: TRBJ2-5
len: 15
abundance: many
CDR3nt: TGTGCCAGCAGCTCCTGGGGACAGGCGGAGGAGACCCAGTACTTC
CDR3aa: CASSSWGQAEETQYF

v_gene: TRBV28
d_gene: TRBD1
j_gene: TRBJ2-3
len: 13
abundance: few
CDR3nt: TGTGCCAGCGGACAGGGGAGCACAGATACGCAGTATTTT
CDR3aa: CASGQGSTDTQYF

v_gene: TRBV5-1
d_gene: .
j_gene: TRBJ2-7
len: 12
abundance: many
CDR3nt: TGCGCCAGCAGCTTGGTGGGGAGCGAGCAGTACTTC
CDR3aa: CASSLVGSEQYF

v_gene: TRBV18
d_gene: .
j_gene: TRBJ2-2
len: 16
abundance: .
CDR3nt: TGTGCCAGCTCACCCGTGGCGGTCGCAAACACCGGGGAGCTGTTTTTT
CDR3aa: CASSPVAVANTGELFF

v_gene: TRBV20-1
d_gene: .
j_gene: TRBJ2-3
len: 14
abundance: .
CDR3nt: TGCAGTGCTAGGGAAAGGAAGGGGACAGATACGCAGTATTTT
CDR3aa: CSARERKGTDTQYF

v_gene: TRBV14
d_gene: .
j_gene: TRBJ2-1
len: 16
abundance: many
CDR3nt: TGTGCCAGCAGCCAAGATTCCGGGAGCCGGGCTAATGAGCAGTTCTTC
CDR3aa: CASSQDSGSRANEQFF

v_gene: TRBV7-3
d_gene: .
j_gene: TRBJ1-1
len: 13
abundance: many
CDR3nt: TGTGCCAGCAGCTCCACACTGGGGACTGAAGCTTTCTTT
CDR3aa: CASSSTLGTEAFF

v_gene: TRBV20-1
d_gene: TRBD2
j_gene: TRBJ2-1
len: 12
abundance: many
CDR3nt: TGCAGTGGGGCTAGCGGAGTAAATGAGCAGTTCTTC
CDR3aa: CSGASGVNEQFF

v_gene: TRBV7-3
d_gene: .
j_gene: TRBJ2-1
len: 15
abundance: many
CDR3nt: TGTGCCAGCAGCCGTGGAGCGGGCTCCTACAATGAGCAGTTCTTC
CDR3aa: CASSRGAGSYNEQFF

v_gene: TRBV28
d_gene: .
j_gene: TRBJ2-5
len: 13
abundance: few
CDR3nt: TGTGCCAGCAGTTCGAGACAGCAAGAGACCCAGTACTTC
CDR3aa: CASSSRQQETQYF

v_gene: TRBV5-1
d_gene: .
j_gene: TRBJ2-5
len: 14
abundance: many
CDR3nt: TGCGCCAGCAGCTTAACCCAAGGGATGGAGACCCAGTACTTC
CDR3aa: CASSLTQGMETQYF

v_gene: TRBV19
d_gene: TRBD2
j_gene: TRBJ2-1
len: 16
abundance: many
CDR3nt: TGTGCCAGTAGTAAGGGGAGCGGGAGGGTAGTTTACGAGCAGTTCTTC
CDR3aa: CASSKGSGRVVYEQFF

v_gene: TRBV29-1
d_gene: .
j_gene: TRBJ2-3
len: 15
abundance: many
CDR3nt: TGCAGCGTTGAAGATGGCGGGACAGCCCGGGATACGCAGTATTTT
CDR3aa: CSVEDGGTARDTQYF

v_gene: TRBV7-3
d_gene: .
j_gene: TRBJ1-6
len: 15
abundance: many
CDR3nt: TGTGCCAGCAGCTTAATTGGGGGTACTAATTCACCCCTCCACTTT
CDR3aa: CASSLIGGTNSPLHF

v_gene: TRBV4-1
d_gene: TRBD1
j_gene: TRBJ1-5
len: 14
abundance: many
CDR3nt: TGCGCCAGCAGAGGCGGACAGGGCGGTCAGCCCCAGCATTTT
CDR3aa: CASRGGQGGQPQHF